A selection of T cell receptor beta chains follows, all from one sample in a study of PD-1 blockade in mismatch repair-deficient tumors. Their antigen targets remain unknown. Profiled with immunoSEQ multiplex PCR; TCRdb holds only in-frame clones, not every one. This sample has approximately 10,000 clones, with over 70% found just once. The starting material was cells cultured in vitro, obtained from a patient treated with pembrolizumab. The receptors shown here come from an adult with mismatch repair-deficient cancer. The CDR3 runs from the conserved cysteine through the conserved F or W. A D gene is named only where the DNA matches it firmly. Some rows have no size entry. The others give once, few or many, or a class for an expanded clone.

d_call	clone_size	v_call	j_call	cdr3_nt	cdr3_aa
TRBD2	NA	TRBV5-1	TRBJ2-2	TGCGCCAGCAGGCCATTGGGACTAGCGAACACCGGGGAGCTGTTTTTT	CASRPLGLANTGELFF
NA	NA	TRBV18	TRBJ2-3	TGTGCCAGCTCACCAATAGTAGCAGATACGCAGTATTTT	CASSPIVADTQYF
TRBD1	NA	TRBV18	TRBJ2-7	TGTGCCAGCTCAGCAAGACAGGGGGAGTCCTACGAGCAGTACTTC	CASSARQGESYEQYF
NA	NA	TRBV19	TRBJ1-2	TGTGCCAGTACCTGGGGCTCGAGGGGTTATGGCTACACCTTC	CASTWGSRGYGYTF
TRBD2	NA	TRBV5-1	TRBJ2-1	TGCGCCAGCAGCTTGGCAATCGGGGCTAGCGGGAAGAATGAGCAGTTCTTC	CASSLAIGASGKNEQFF
TRBD2	once	TRBV19	TRBJ2-1	TGTGCCAGACCCACGGGACTAGCGGGAGTTAATGAGCAGTTCTTC	CARPTGLAGVNEQFF
NA	NA	TRBV7-2	TRBJ1-5	TGTGCCAGCAGCTTAGGCCAGGGCGGCCAGCCCCAGCATTTT	CASSLGQGGQPQHF
NA	few	TRBV4-1	TRBJ1-2	TGCGCCAGCAGCTTAGACGAGGGCACCCTCCTGATAAGTGGCTACACCTTC	CASSLDEGTLLISGYTF
NA	NA	TRBV30	TRBJ1-4	TGTGCCCGGGGTGAAGGGACTGTTAATGAAAAACTGTTTTTT	CARGEGTVNEKLFF
TRBD1	NA	TRBV19	TRBJ1-2	TGTGCCAGTAGTGGGACGGGACAGGGTGTATTTGGCTACACCTTC	CASSGTGQGVFGYTF
NA	NA	TRBV2	TRBJ2-2	TGTGCCAGCAGTGAAAATAGGGACACCGGGGAGCTGTTTTTT	CASSENRDTGELFF
NA	NA	TRBV7-9	TRBJ2-5	TGTGCCAGCAGCTTACCGGGGCGAGCACGTCACCAAGAGACCCAGTACTTC	CASSLPGRARHQETQYF
TRBD1	NA	TRBV5-8	TRBJ1-4	TGTGCCAGCAGTTCGACAGGGGGACCAGTTGAAAAACTGTTTTTT	CASSSTGGPVEKLFF
NA	NA	TRBV5-1	TRBJ1-1	TGCGCCAGCAGCTCCATAATGAACACTGAAGCTTTCTTT	CASSSIMNTEAFF
TRBD1	NA	TRBV10-2	TRBJ2-1	TGCGCCAGCAGTGAGTACAGGGGCAATGAGCAGTTCTTC	CASSEYRGNEQFF
NA	NA	TRBV2	TRBJ2-2	TGTGCCAGCGCTGGACAAACCACCGGGGAGCTGTTTTTT	CASAGQTTGELFF
NA	NA	TRBV7-9	TRBJ2-2	TGTGCCAGCAGCTCCTTCCGGGCAGCGAACACCGGGGAGCTGTTTTTT	CASSSFRAANTGELFF
NA	NA	TRBV11-2	TRBJ2-3	TGTGCCAGCAGCACCACTATCCAAGATACGCAGTATTTT	CASSTTIQDTQYF
NA	NA	TRBV5-4	TRBJ1-4	TGTGCCAGCAGCTTGAGGACGTATAATGAAAAACTGTTTTTT	CASSLRTYNEKLFF
NA	NA	TRBV13	TRBJ2-7	TGTGCCAGCAGCCCGACTAGAGCCGAGCAGTACTTC	CASSPTRAEQYF
TRBD1	NA	TRBV28	TRBJ1-2	TGTGCCAGCAGTTCCTACAGGGGGGCGGACTATGGCTACACCTTC	CASSSYRGADYGYTF
NA	NA	TRBV20-1	TRBJ2-5	TGCAGTGCTCCAACGCGGGAGACCCAGTACTTC	CSAPTRETQYF
NA	NA	TRBV28	TRBJ2-7	TGTGCCAGCAGTTTAGGGGGCTCCTACGAGCAGTACTTC	CASSLGGSYEQYF
NA	NA	TRBV5-8	TRBJ1-4	TGTGCCAGCAGCCACTCTCAGGGGCTGAATGAAAAACTGTTTTTT	CASSHSQGLNEKLFF
NA	NA	TRBV18	TRBJ2-3	TGTGCCAGCTCACCGGCTACAGATACGCAGTATTTT	CASSPATDTQYF
TRBD1	NA	TRBV11-2	TRBJ2-7	TGTGCCAGCAGCTTTCCGGGACAGGGGGTTGAGCAGTACTTC	CASSFPGQGVEQYF
TRBD1	NA	TRBV28	TRBJ2-7	TGTGCCAGCAGCCCGTGGACAGGGGGCTCCTACGAGCAGTACTTC	CASSPWTGGSYEQYF
TRBD2	NA	TRBV7-9	TRBJ2-3	TGTGCCAGCAGCTCAGGACTAGCGGGTGAGACAGATACGCAGTATTTT	CASSSGLAGETDTQYF
TRBD1	NA	TRBV10-2	TRBJ2-3	TGCGCCAGCAGTGATCGACAGGGTTCCGGTGCGGATACGCAGTATTTT	CASSDRQGSGADTQYF
NA	NA	TRBV7-9	TRBJ1-2	TGTGCCAGCAGCGAGACAGGTTTCTATGGCTACACCTTC	CASSETGFYGYTF
NA	once	TRBV7-9	TRBJ2-5	TGTGCCAGCAGCTCCCGGGTTCGGGGAGGAGGGGAGACCCAGTACTTC	CASSSRVRGGGETQYF
NA	NA	TRBV7-8	TRBJ2-7	TGTGCCAGCAGCCCGCTCTGGGAGCAGTACTTC	CASSPLWEQYF
TRBD2	once	TRBV5-1	TRBJ2-2	TGCGCCAGCAGTTCGACTAGCGGGAGATCCGGGGAGCTGTTTTTT	CASSSTSGRSGELFF
TRBD2	NA	TRBV19	TRBJ2-1	TGTGCCAGTAGTATTAGCGGGGGGCCCTACAATGAGCAGTTCTTC	CASSISGGPYNEQFF
NA	NA	TRBV5-3	TRBJ2-7	TGTGCCAGCAGCCCCCTGGGTGGGGAGCAGTACTTC	CASSPLGGEQYF
TRBD2	NA	TRBV5-1	TRBJ2-3	TGCGCCAGCAGCTTGGCCAGGCCAGGGGCTAGCGGGAGCACAGATACGCAGTATTTT	CASSLARPGASGSTDTQYF
NA	NA	TRBV4-1	TRBJ2-1	TGCGCCAGCAGCCACTTTTCGGGAGAGTACAATGAGCAGTTCTTC	CASSHFSGEYNEQFF
TRBD2	NA	TRBV5-1	TRBJ2-2	TGCGCCAGCAGCTTCACTAGCGGGATGAACACCGGGGAGCTGTTTTTT	CASSFTSGMNTGELFF
NA	NA	TRBV18	TRBJ2-2	TGTGCCAGCTCACCCGGGCAGGGCCCGAACACCGGGGAGCTGTTTTTT	CASSPGQGPNTGELFF
TRBD1	NA	TRBV7-9	TRBJ1-1	TGTGCCAGCAGCTTTACAGGGGACACTGAAGCTTTCTTT	CASSFTGDTEAFF